This T cell receptor (beta chain) was profiled in a study of metastatic and nonmetastatic thyroid tumors. Study information: Malignant thyroid and benign thyroid patients provided blood and tumor or nodule tissue whose repertoires were compared.

The study's findings and limits: The reported finding was significantly higher TCR beta diversity in malignant thyroid tumors relative to benign nodules, in blood and tumor.

This CDR3 has 15 amino acids. Losses at the gene ends were 3 bases for V and 1 base for J; bases not matched to a gene: 5. CDR1 and CDR2 from the germline V gene are MNHNS and SASEGT. Not a single patient had been given any form of treatment at any point before undergoing thyroid surgery. Original processing methods: Built for papillary thyroid cancer, a distant-metastasis classifier drew on CDR3 differences across clinicopathological groups. With MiXCR, TCRdb called clones anew from the PCR reads. These V and J calls rely on TCRdb rather than the paper's analysis. The table has 40,000 or so clones, around 43% seen once; the top ten hold around a quarter. This clone was seen more than once but under ten times. Its cognate antigen is unknown. Other DNA sequences from this sample encode an identical CDR3 as well.

Sequencing was done on a sample of tumor tissue. The clonotype was recovered from a male donor with papillary thyroid cancer or a benign thyroid nodule (not recorded which). Some clones in this sample may be carry-over from other donors' samples. The chain links TRBV6-1 to TRBJ2-7, with 8 bases aligning to TRBD2. The CDR3: CASSEASGSSYEQYF. In nucleotides, the CDR3 is TGTGCCAGCAGTGAGGCTAGCGGGTCATCCTACGAGCAGTACTTC.